Sequencing of this T cell receptor beta chain was carried out in a study of blood T cell repertoires in COVID-19. Study in general: Spain, Italy and the United States supplied samples that represented acute and convalescent COVID-19. Sources were T cells, B-cell-depleted T cells, or PBMCs; the material itself was cDNA or gDNA.

Original analysis: Amplification of reference gene primers provided the estimated nucleated cell counts. The method was immunoSEQ multiplex PCR; TCRdb's version includes in-frame clones alone and lacks a portion of them. That table furnishes V, J and clone size, whereas the DNA furnished D and trimming. This sample has roughly 200,000 clones, with approximately 90% found just once. V lost 6 bases to trimming and J lost 0 bases, with 14 bases between them. Germline assignment: CDR1 SGHRS and CDR2 YFSETQ. CDR3 length: 15 amino acids. The V and J genes are TRBV5-1 and TRBJ2-3, with D perhaps matching TRBD2 (6 bases). The sample comprised peripheral blood. The clonotype was recovered from a man aged 40-49 years with active or convalescent COVID-19. The DNA of the CDR3 is TGCGCCAGCAAGTTCGATAGCGGTAGCACAGATACGCAGTATTTT. Its translation: CASKFDSGSTDTQYF.